The 22 T cell receptor beta chains listed next were all sequenced from one sample in a study of shared clonotypes between healthy human individuals (dated by TCRdb to the early 2020s). For the CD8 naive samples, CD45RO-negative cells were positively selected for CCR7, yielding a CD45RA+CCR7+ population from which TemRA cells were excluded. Library preparation used the immunoSEQ multiplex PCR assay. Sourced from immuneACCESS, this table was stored by TCRdb with only in-frame sequences that have V and J called. A share of the clones is absent; for the studies checked, an unresolved V gene accounts for under half, and the remainder has no known explanation. For this sample the table gives fewer than 1 million clones, of which 90% to 98% were detected only once. Of the sample, roughly 0.23% is held by the ten largest clones. Sequences were obtained from naive CD8+ T cells sorted from blood. The cell subset or site label, as the study defines it: CD45RA+CCR7+. Receptors originate from a man in his thirties or forties in good health.

The genes are TRBV7-8 and TRBJ2-7, with D perhaps TRBD2 (6 bases). CDR3 size: 14 residues. Germline values: CDR1 SGHVS, CDR2 FQNEAQ. With 5 bases removed from V and 0 bases from J, the gap between germline ends came to 11 bases. The CDR3 region is CASSAFGSSYEQYF. CDR3 in DNA: TGTGCCAGCAGCGCCTTCGGGAGCTCCTACGAGCAGTACTTC. The full variable domain, in which reference TRBV7-8 and TRBJ2-7 provide the parts outside the CDR3, is GAGVSQSPRYKVAKRGQDVALRCDPISGHVSLFWYQQALGQGPEFLTYFQNEAQLDKSGLPSDRFFAERPEGSVSTLKIQRTQQEDSAVYLCASSAFGSSYEQYFGPGTRLTVT.

The V gene is TRBV5-8, the J gene TRBJ1-2; D call uncertain. CDR1 and CDR2 (germline): SGHTS, YDEGEE. This CDR3 is 13 amino acids long. The V and J ends lost 4 bases and 2 bases respectively, with 9 bases between them. This chain's CDR3 is CASSETPNYGYTF. In DNA, the CDR3 is TGTGCCAGCAGCGAGACTCCCAACTATGGCTACACCTTC.

This CDR3 reads CATSRDYFSDRAPTEQYF. DNA of the CDR3: TGTGCCACCAGCAGAGATTACTTCAGCGACAGGGCCCCTACTGAGCAGTACTTC. The chain links TRBV15 to TRBJ2-7, with 7 bases lining up with TRBD1. The CDR3 is 18 amino acids. The V gene's germline CDR1 is LNHNV and CDR2 YYDKDF (reference sequence). Losses at the gene ends were 0 bases for V and 7 bases for J; bases not matched to a gene: 18.

J is TRBJ2-1 and V is TRBV2; D unclear. Trimming took off 5 bases at V and 1 base at J, with 6 bases between the two ends. CDR3 length: 13 amino acids. Germline V gene lookup returns CDR1 SNHLY and CDR2 FYNNEI. The CDR3 loop reads CASSLASYNEQFF. The CDR3 DNA is TGTGCCAGCAGTCTTGCTTCCTACAATGAGCAGTTCTTC.

This sequence joins TRBV9 and TRBJ1-2; D remains ambiguous. Trimming shortened V by 7 bases and J by 6 bases, and 10 bases separated the two germline ends. The CDR3 spans 11 residues. The germline V gene has CDR1 SGDLS and CDR2 YYNGEE. The CDR3 protein is CASDKGDGYTF. In DNA, the CDR3 is TGTGCCAGCGACAAGGGCGATGGCTACACCTTC.

The V gene is TRBV13, the J gene TRBJ2-7, with 13 bases aligning to TRBD2. V lost 2 bases, J lost 5 bases, and 3 bases stayed unmatched. This CDR3 spans 15 amino acids. The germline gives CDR1 PRHDT, CDR2 FYEKMQ (reference sequence). The CDR3, as DNA: TGTGCCAGCAGCTTACGTGGACTAGCGGGAGACGAGCAGTACTTC. Residues: CASSLRGLAGDEQYF. Filled out from reference TRBV13 and TRBJ2-7, the complete variable domain reads AAGVIQSPRHLIKEKRETATLKCYPIPRHDTVYWYQQGPGQDPQFLISFYEKMQSDKGSIPDRFSAQQFSDYHSELNMSSLELGDSALYFCASSLRGLAGDEQYFGPGTRLTVT.

The V call is TRBV19, the J call TRBJ2-3; 7 nucleotides agree with TRBD2. The junction had 6 bases not matched to a gene; V was cut back by 5 bases and J by 1 base. The CDR3 is 15 amino acids. Germline CDR1 and CDR2: LNHDA and SQIVND (reference sequence). The CDR3 DNA follows: TGTGCCAGTAGTTCCAGTCTAGCGGGCACAGATACGCAGTATTTT. This translates into CASSSSLAGTDTQYF.

This chain joins TRBV29-1 and TRBJ2-1, with D tentatively TRBD1 or TRBD2 (5 bases each). The CDR3 extends over 10 amino acids. V was cut by 7 bases and J by 11 bases, with 12 bases left in between. From germline, CDR1 is SQVTM and CDR2 ANQGSEA. Here the CDR3 reads CSADGDQQFF. The DNA of the CDR3 is TGCAGCGCTGACGGGGACCAGCAGTTCTTC.

The V call is TRBV5-6, the J call TRBJ2-3, with D unclear. The CDR3 is 16 residues long. Per the germline V gene, CDR1 is SGHDT and CDR2 is YYEEEE. V lost 0 bases, J lost 0 bases, and 11 bases lay in between. The CDR3 here is CASSLGSAESTDTQYF. The CDR3 region has the DNA TGTGCCAGCAGCTTGGGCTCGGCGGAAAGCACAGATACGCAGTATTTT.

The V gene is TRBV27, the J gene TRBJ2-1, with 9 bases lining up with TRBD2. CDR1 and CDR2 (germline): MNHEY, SMNVEV (reference sequence). This CDR3 has 16 residues. The V and J ends lost 5 bases and 0 bases, in that order; junction bases with no gene match: 5. CDR3 DNA: TGTGCCAGCAGTACCCTAGCGGGAAGCTCCTACAATGAGCAGTTCTTC. It specifies CASSTLAGSSYNEQFF.

The chain carries TRBV27 and TRBJ2-5, with D perhaps matching TRBD1 or TRBD2 (5 bases each). V was trimmed by 3 bases and J by 4 bases, leaving 12 bases between them. The CDR3 covers 14 residues. The germline CDR1 and CDR2 sequences are MNHEY and SMNVEV (reference sequence). Here the CDR3 reads CASSLGHRGETQYF. DNA for the CDR3: TGTGCCAGCAGTTTGGGGCACCGGGGAGAGACCCAGTACTTC.

The chain combines TRBV9 with TRBJ1-1; TRBD1 is a possible D gene (5 bases). Per germline, CDR1 SGDLS and CDR2 YYNGEE. This CDR3 region has 14 residues. Trimming shortened V by 0 bases and J by 0 bases, and 6 bases separated the two germline ends. DNA for the CDR3: TGTGCCAGCAGCGTAGGGGACTTGAACACTGAAGCTTTCTTT. It codes for CASSVGDLNTEAFF.

The chain employs TRBV12-5 and TRBJ2-2; 7 bases fit TRBD2. This CDR3 contains 15 residues. Germline-derived CDR1 and CDR2 are LGHNT and FRNRAP. Losses at the gene ends were 2 bases for V and 3 bases for J; bases not matched to a gene: 3. CDR3: CASGLSGRYTGELFF. The CDR3 DNA reads TGTGCTAGTGGTTTGTCCGGGAGGTACACCGGGGAGCTGTTTTTT.

The chain employs TRBV6-6 and TRBJ1-5, with D unresolved. V was cut by 0 bases and J by 1 base, with 10 bases left in between. Germline CDR1 MNHNY, CDR2 SVGAGI (reference sequence). The length of the CDR3 is 16 residues. CDR3 coding DNA: TGTGCCAGCAGTTACTCGAAGGGAGGAAGCAATCAGCCCCAGCATTTT. Protein product: CASSYSKGGSNQPQHF.

The chain couples TRBV13 to TRBJ1-1, with D possibly being TRBD1 (5 bases). V dropped 3 bases and J dropped 1 base, with 12 bases sitting between them. The CDR3 is 15 amino acids. Germline CDR1 is PRHDT and CDR2 is FYEKMQ (reference sequence). The CDR3 DNA is TGTGCCAGCAGCTTTCCGGGACCGAAGAACACTGAAGCTTTCTTT. The encoded protein is CASSFPGPKNTEAFF. Together with reference TRBV13 and TRBJ1-1, the CDR3 gives the full variable domain: AAGVIQSPRHLIKEKRETATLKCYPIPRHDTVYWYQQGPGQDPQFLISFYEKMQSDKGSIPDRFSAQQFSDYHSELNMSSLELGDSALYFCASSFPGPKNTEAFFGQGTRLTVV.

The chain couples TRBV28 to TRBJ2-1; 10 bases are a match to TRBD2. Germline V gene sequence: CDR1 MDHEN, CDR2 SYDVKM. The CDR3 is 15 amino acids. V was pared by 5 bases and J by 5 bases, with 6 bases of the junction left unmatched. CDR3 residues: CASSPGTSVDNEQFF. The CDR3, as DNA: TGTGCCAGCAGTCCCGGGACTAGCGTTGACAATGAGCAGTTCTTC.

The V gene is TRBV6-1, the J gene TRBJ2-7; D is perhaps TRBD1 (6 bases). The V gene lost 3 bases and the J gene lost 1 base, with 13 bases spanning the gap. The length of the CDR3 is 15 residues. Germline loops: CDR1 MNHNS, CDR2 SASEGT. CDR3 in DNA: TGTGCCAGCAGTGACTGGACAGCCACATCCTACGAGCAGTACTTC. This codes for CASSDWTATSYEQYF.

The chain links TRBV27 to TRBJ2-7; 8 bases are shared with TRBD2. Germline CDR1 is MNHEY and CDR2 is SMNVEV (reference sequence). This CDR3 comprises 16 residues. V shed 4 bases and J 0 bases; nucleotides not matched to a gene: 8. DNA of the CDR3: TGTGCCAGCAGTTCCGCAAGCGGGAGTGGCTCCTACGAGCAGTACTTC. It translates to CASSSASGSGSYEQYF.

CDR3 amino acids: CASRELPLRGNQPQHF. In DNA form, the CDR3 reads TGTGCCAGTAGAGAACTCCCGTTAAGGGGCAATCAGCCCCAGCATTTT. The V gene is TRBV19, the J gene TRBJ1-5; D unclear. CDR3 size: 16 residues. V gave up 6 bases and J gave up 2 bases, with 17 bases separating them. Germline V gene lookup returns CDR1 LNHDA and CDR2 SQIVND (reference sequence). Filled out from reference TRBV19 and TRBJ1-5, the complete variable domain reads DGGITQSPKYLFRKEGQNVTLSCEQNLNHDAMYWYRQDPGQGLRLIYYSQIVNDFQKGDIAEGYSVSREKKESFPLTVTSAQKNPTAFYLCASRELPLRGNQPQHFGDGTRLSIL.

This sequence joins TRBV14 and TRBJ2-2; 8 positions match TRBD2. The CDR3 length is 16 residues. Per germline, CDR1 SGHDN and CDR2 FVKESK. With V trimmed by 4 bases and J by 2 bases, 6 bases remained unmatched. The CDR3 bases are TGTGCCAGCAGCCGATTAGCGGGACTAAACACCGGGGAGCTGTTTTTT. This encodes CASSRLAGLNTGELFF.

The rearrangement links TRBV28 to TRBJ1-4; D is perhaps TRBD1 (6 bases). The CDR3 totals 16 residues. Germline CDR1 reads MDHEN; CDR2 reads SYDVKM. The V and J ends lost 1 base and 6 bases respectively, with 15 bases between them. The DNA of the CDR3 is TGTGCCAGCAGTTTATTAACAGTACAGGGATATGAAAAACTGTTTTTT. Its protein product is CASSLLTVQGYEKLFF.

The V gene is TRBV27, the J gene TRBJ2-3, with TRBD2 as a possible D gene (6 bases). CDR3 length: 15 residues. Per germline, CDR1 MNHEY and CDR2 SMNVEV (reference sequence). V was shortened by 2 bases and J by 2 bases, with 11 bases between the two germline ends. The CDR3: CASSLAGRSTDTQYF. The CDR3 nucleotides are TGTGCCAGCAGTTTAGCGGGAAGATCCACAGATACGCAGTATTTT.